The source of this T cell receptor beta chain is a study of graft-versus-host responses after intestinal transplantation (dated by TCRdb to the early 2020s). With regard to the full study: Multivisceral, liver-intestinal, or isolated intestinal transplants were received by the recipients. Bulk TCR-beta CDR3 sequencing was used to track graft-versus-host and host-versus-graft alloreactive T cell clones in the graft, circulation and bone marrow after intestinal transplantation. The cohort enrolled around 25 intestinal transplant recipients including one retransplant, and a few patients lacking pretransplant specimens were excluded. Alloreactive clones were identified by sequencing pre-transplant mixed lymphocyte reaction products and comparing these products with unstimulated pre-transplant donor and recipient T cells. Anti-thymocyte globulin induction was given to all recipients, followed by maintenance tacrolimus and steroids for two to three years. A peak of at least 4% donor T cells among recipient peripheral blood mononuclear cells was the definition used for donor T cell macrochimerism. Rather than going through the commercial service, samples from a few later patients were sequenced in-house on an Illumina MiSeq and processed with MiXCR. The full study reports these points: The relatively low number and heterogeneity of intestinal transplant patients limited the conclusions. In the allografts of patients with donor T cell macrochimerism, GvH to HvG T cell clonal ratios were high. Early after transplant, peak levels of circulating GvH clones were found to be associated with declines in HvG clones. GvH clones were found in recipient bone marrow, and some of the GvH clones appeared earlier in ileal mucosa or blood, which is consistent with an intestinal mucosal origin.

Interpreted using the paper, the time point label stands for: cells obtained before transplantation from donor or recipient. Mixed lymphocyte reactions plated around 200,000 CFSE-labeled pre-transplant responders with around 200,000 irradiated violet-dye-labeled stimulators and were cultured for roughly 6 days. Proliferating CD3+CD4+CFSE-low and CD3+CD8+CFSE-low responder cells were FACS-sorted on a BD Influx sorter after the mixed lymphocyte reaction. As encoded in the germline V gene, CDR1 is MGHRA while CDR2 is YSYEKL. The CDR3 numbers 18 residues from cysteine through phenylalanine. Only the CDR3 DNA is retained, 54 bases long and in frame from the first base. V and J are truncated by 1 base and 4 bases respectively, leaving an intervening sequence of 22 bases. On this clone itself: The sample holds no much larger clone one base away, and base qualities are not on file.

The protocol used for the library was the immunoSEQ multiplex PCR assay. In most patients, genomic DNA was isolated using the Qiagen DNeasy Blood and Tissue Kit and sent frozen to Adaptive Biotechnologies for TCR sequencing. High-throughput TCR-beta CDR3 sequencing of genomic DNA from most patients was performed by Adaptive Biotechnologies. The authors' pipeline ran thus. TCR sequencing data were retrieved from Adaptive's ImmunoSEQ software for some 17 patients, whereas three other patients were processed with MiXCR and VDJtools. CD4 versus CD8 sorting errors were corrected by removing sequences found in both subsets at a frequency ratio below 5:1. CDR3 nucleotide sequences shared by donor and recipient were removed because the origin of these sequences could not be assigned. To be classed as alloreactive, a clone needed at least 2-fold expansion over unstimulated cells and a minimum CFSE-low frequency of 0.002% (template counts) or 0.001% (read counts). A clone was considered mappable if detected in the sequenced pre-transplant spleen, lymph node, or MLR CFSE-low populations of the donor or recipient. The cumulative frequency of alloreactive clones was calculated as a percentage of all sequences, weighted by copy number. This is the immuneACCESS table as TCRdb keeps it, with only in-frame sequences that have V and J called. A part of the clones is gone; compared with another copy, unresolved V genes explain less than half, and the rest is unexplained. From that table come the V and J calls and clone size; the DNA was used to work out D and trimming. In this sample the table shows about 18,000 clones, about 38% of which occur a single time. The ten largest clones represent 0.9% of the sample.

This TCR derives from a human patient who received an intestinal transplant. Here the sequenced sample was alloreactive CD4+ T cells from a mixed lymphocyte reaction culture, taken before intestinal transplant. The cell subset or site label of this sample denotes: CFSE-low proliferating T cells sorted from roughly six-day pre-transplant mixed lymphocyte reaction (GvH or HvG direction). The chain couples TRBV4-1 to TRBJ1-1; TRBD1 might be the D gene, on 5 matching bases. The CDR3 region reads CASSQGSFGGNRRTEAFF. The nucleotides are TGCGCCAGCAGCCAAGGATCCTTCGGGGGGAATCGGCGCACTGAAGCTTTCTTT.